The 16 T cell receptor beta chains reported below all come from one sample, sequenced in a study of PD-1 blockade in classical Hodgkin lymphoma. Documented time point: cycle 4 day 1 (C4D1), after 6 weeks of nivolumab. Following autologous stem cell transplantation, relapse occurred in every patient, and exposure to brentuximab vedotin varied. The data were produced by immunoSEQ multiplex PCR, yet TCRdb's version contains in-frame clones alone and is incomplete. The repertoire holds fewer than 45,000 clones, with 66% as singletons. Sequencing was performed on peripheral blood mononuclear cells (PBMCs), taken before the fourth cycle of nivolumab. Receptors originate from a human donor with classical Hodgkin lymphoma.

V gene TRBV7-2 combines with J gene TRBJ1-1; D perhaps matches TRBD1 (6 bases). Per germline, CDR1 SGHTA and CDR2 FQGNSA. The ends were cut back, 5 bases at V and 11 bases at J, with 18 bases in the middle. The CDR3 is 13 amino acids. This CDR3 reads CASSPGPGVGAFF. The CDR3 coding sequence is TGTGCCAGCAGCCCAGGGCCAGGGGTTGGGGCTTTCTTT.

This clone appeared once. J is TRBJ1-4 and V is TRBV7-2; 11 positions agree with TRBD1. The CDR3 runs to 15 residues. Germline-derived CDR1 and CDR2 are SGHTA and FQGNSA. Unmatched junction bases numbered 2, after V lost 1 base and J lost 7 bases. CDR3 in amino acids: CASSLGGQGGEKLFF. CDR3 bases: TGTGCCAGCAGCTTAGGGGGACAGGGGGGTGAAAAACTGTTTTTT.

This chain joins TRBV7-8 and TRBJ2-7, with TRBD1 identical over 9 bases. This CDR3 is 15 amino acids long. Germline values: CDR1 SGHVS, CDR2 FQNEAQ. With V trimmed by 4 bases and J by 6 bases, 10 bases remained unmatched. This chain's CDR3 is CASSWDRDRALEQYF. In DNA form, the CDR3 reads TGTGCCAGCAGCTGGGACCGGGACAGGGCTCTCGAGCAGTACTTC. Looking up the rest from reference TRBV7-8 and TRBJ2-7 gives the full variable domain: GAGVSQSPRYKVAKRGQDVALRCDPISGHVSLFWYQQALGQGPEFLTYFQNEAQLDKSGLPSDRFFAERPEGSVSTLKIQRTQQEDSAVYLCASSWDRDRALEQYFGPGTRLTVT.

This clone was observed a few times. The chain is built from TRBV6-6 and TRBJ1-4, with no clear D. The CDR3 is 14 amino acids. With 0 bases removed from V and 5 bases from J, the gap between germline ends came to 7 bases. CDR1 is MNHNY, CDR2 SVGAGI, per germline (reference sequence). The CDR3 DNA reads TGTGCCAGCAGTTACTCAGGTGGGAATGAAAAACTGTTTTTT. It translates to CASSYSGGNEKLFF.

This clone was detected only a few times. J is TRBJ2-1 and V is TRBV28; D is perhaps TRBD1 (7 bases). Germline-derived CDR1 and CDR2 are MDHEN and SYDVKM. This CDR3 has 13 residues. V lost 8 bases and J lost 6, with 14 bases in between. Here the CDR3 reads CASAGGRGNEQFF. For the CDR3, the DNA is TGTGCCAGCGCAGGGGGGAGAGGCAATGAGCAGTTCTTC. Full variable domain (remainder filled in from reference TRBV28 and TRBJ2-1): DVKVTQSSRYLVKRTGEKVFLECVQDMDHENMFWYRQDPGLGLRLIYFSYDVKMKEKGDIPEGYSVSREKKERFSLILESASTNQTSMYLCASAGGRGNEQFFGPGTRLTVL.

V gene TRBV10-3 combines with J gene TRBJ2-1, with no clear D. The CDR3 consists of 14 residues. The germline V gene has CDR1 ENHRY and CDR2 SYGVKD. With 10 bases removed from V and 4 bases from J, the gap between germline ends came to 17 bases. The CDR3 loop is CATASDLPYNEQFF. DNA for the CDR3: TGTGCCACCGCCTCCGACCTACCTTACAATGAGCAGTTCTTC.

V usage is TRBV19 and J usage is TRBJ1-1; D gene ambiguous. The germline CDR1 and CDR2 sequences are LNHDA and SQIVND (reference sequence). The length of the CDR3 is 15 residues. V lost 0 bases and J 1 base, leaving 9 bases between the germline ends. CDR3 loop: CASSIDAGTNTEAFF. The CDR3 coding sequence is TGTGCCAGTAGTATAGATGCGGGTACGAACACTGAAGCTTTCTTT.

The chain combines TRBV4-3 with TRBJ2-3; TRBD2 matches 10 bases. CDR1 is LGHNA and CDR2 is YSLEER in the germline V gene. The CDR3 loop spans 18 amino acids. The junction had 17 bases not matched to a gene; V was cut back by 3 bases and J by 8 bases. CDR3 DNA sequence: TGCGCCAGCAGCCAGCGGTCGGGCAGCGGGAGGGCCGGGGGTACGCAGTATTTT. Its protein product is CASSQRSGSGRAGGTQYF.

This sequence joins TRBV18 and TRBJ2-1, with D tentatively TRBD2 (6 bases). Germline-derived CDR1 and CDR2 are KGHSH and LQKENI. V lost 4 bases and J 9 bases, leaving 13 bases between the germline ends. The CDR3 has 13 residues. The CDR3 bases are TGTGCCAGCTCACGGGACTCAGGGAGTGAGCAGTTCTTC. Protein sequence: CASSRDSGSEQFF. Full variable domain (missing parts from reference TRBV18 and TRBJ2-1): NAGVMQNPRHLVRRRGQEARLRCSPMKGHSHVYWYRQLPEEGLKFMVYLQKENIIDESGMPKERFSAEFPKEGPSILRIQQVVRGDSAAYFCASSRDSGSEQFFGPGTRLTVL.

The chain carries TRBV6-5 and TRBJ2-1, with a possible D match to TRBD2 (5 bases). The CDR3 consists of 13 residues. Germline V gene data show CDR1 as MNHEY and CDR2 as SVGAGI. The V end was cut by 8 bases, the J end by 5 bases, with 13 bases between. This chain's CDR3 is CASSRALHNEQFF. Here the CDR3 DNA reads TGTGCCAGCTCGAGGGCGTTGCACAATGAGCAGTTCTTC.

This clone came up many times. The rearrangement uses TRBV15 and TRBJ2-5; D might be TRBD1 (6 bases). Germline V lookup: CDR1 LNHNV, CDR2 YYDKDF (reference sequence). CDR3 length: 15 amino acids. Between the trimmed V and J ends, which lost 5 bases and 7 bases, there was a span of 20 bases. The DNA of the CDR3 is TGTGCCACCAGCGGCGACCGGGACACCAGATGGACCCAGTACTTC. This translates into CATSGDRDTRWTQYF.

In its sample, this clone was seen once. V and J are TRBV5-4 and TRBJ2-5, with D possibly matching TRBD1 (5 bases). Trimming left V 4 bases short and J 4 bases short, with 11 bases between. The CDR3 consists of 13 residues. The germline V gene has CDR1 SGHNT and CDR2 YYREEE (reference sequence). The CDR3 DNA reads as TGTGCCAGCAGCGACGGACACGGAGAGACCCAGTACTTC. Its translation: CASSDGHGETQYF.

The V and J genes are TRBV6-6 and TRBJ2-2, with 8 bases identical to TRBD2. Germline assignment: CDR1 MNHNY and CDR2 SVGAGI (reference sequence). This CDR3 spans 15 amino acids. After removal of 5 bases from V and 1 base from J, the junction contained 3 bases not matched to a gene. The CDR3 loop reads CASSTSGGNTGELFF. CDR3 nucleotide sequence: TGTGCCAGCAGTACGAGCGGGGGGAACACCGGGGAGCTGTTTTTT.

CDR3 region: CASSTREGGNEQFF. CDR3 nucleotide sequence: TGCGCCAGCAGCACCCGGGAGGGCGGCAATGAGCAGTTCTTC. This chain connects TRBV5-1 to TRBJ2-1; 8 bases map to TRBD2. The CDR3 spans 14 residues. Germline loops: CDR1 SGHRS, CDR2 YFSETQ. The V and J ends lost 4 bases and 6 bases, in that order; junction bases with no gene match: 6.

By proportion, this clone is medium-sized. The rearrangement links TRBV7-2 to TRBJ2-6, with no clear D. The germline V and J ends were trimmed by 4 bases and 0 bases, with 13 bases remaining between them. Germline-derived CDR1 and CDR2 are SGHTA and FQGNSA. This CDR3 has 17 amino acids. The CDR3 here is CASSYQATRSGANVLTF. CDR3 in DNA: TGTGCCAGCAGCTATCAGGCTACCCGCTCTGGGGCCAACGTCCTGACTTTC.

The J gene is TRBJ2-3, the V gene TRBV5-6; D gene unclear. This CDR3 region has 13 residues. CDR1 SGHDT and CDR2 YYEEEE come from the germline V gene. Deletions cut 3 bases from V and 5 bases from J, with 10 bases between. CDR3: CASSSHGVDTQYF. The CDR3 nucleotides are TGTGCCAGCAGCTCGCATGGTGTAGATACGCAGTATTTT.